A single sample is the source of the 30 T cell receptor beta chains below, sequenced in a study of blood T cell repertoires in COVID-19. Profiling relied on immunoSEQ multiplex PCR, and the TCRdb table lists in-frame clones only, not all of them. The sample contains about 130,000 clones, approximately 80% of which appear only once. The material sequenced was peripheral blood. These receptors originate from a man aged 60 to 75 who had recovered from COVID-19.

The CDR3, as DNA: TGCGCCAGCAGCCCCGGGAGGGGTCCTAATGAAAAACTGTTTTTT. This encodes CASSPGRGPNEKLFF. The chain joins TRBV5-1 to TRBJ1-4; TRBD1 might be the D (5 bases). Deletions cut 4 bases from V and 3 bases from J, with 13 bases between. The CDR3 has 15 residues. CDR1 and CDR2 from the germline V gene are SGHRS and YFSETQ.

This clone appeared once. V usage is TRBV5-1 and J usage is TRBJ1-4; 7 positions agree with TRBD1. After removal of 3 bases from V and 1 base from J, the junction contained 3 bases not matched to a gene. The CDR3 has 15 amino acids. Germline CDR1 reads SGHRS; CDR2 reads YFSETQ. CDR3 residues: CASSSQGETNEKLFF. DNA of the CDR3: TGCGCCAGCAGCTCTCAGGGGGAAACTAATGAAAAACTGTTTTTT.

This clone has only a few counts. The V gene is TRBV15, the J gene TRBJ2-5; 11 positions agree with TRBD1. Germline values: CDR1 LNHNV, CDR2 YYDKDF (reference sequence). V dropped 5 bases and J dropped 5; count of bases not matched to a gene: 16. The CDR3 sequence is 18 residues long. DNA for the CDR3: TGTGCCACCAGCCGAGTATCCGGGACAGGGGGTCTTCTTGAGACCCAGTACTTC. Its translation is CATSRVSGTGGLLETQYF.

The chain employs TRBV7-2 and TRBJ2-3, with D unresolved. V was cut by 1 base and J by 5 bases, with 10 bases left in between. CDR3 length: 14 residues. Germline assignment: CDR1 SGHTA and CDR2 FQGNSA. CDR3 protein: CASSLGPQIDTQYF. CDR3 coding DNA: TGTGCCAGCAGCTTAGGGCCCCAGATAGATACGCAGTATTTT.

This chain uses TRBV6-5 with TRBJ1-5; D is unclear. This CDR3 has 14 amino acids. V was pared by 7 bases and J by 3 bases, with 13 bases between. Germline V gene data show CDR1 as MNHEY and CDR2 as SVGAGI. DNA for the CDR3: TGTGCCAGCACTACCTCGGGTCTCAATCAGCCCCAGCATTTT. Protein sequence: CASTTSGLNQPQHF.

The CDR3 loop reads CASSSGQGADTQYF. CDR3 nucleotides: TGTGCCAGCAGCTCGGGACAGGGGGCAGATACGCAGTATTTT. The V gene is TRBV5-5, the J gene TRBJ2-3, with 11 nucleotides matching TRBD1. J gave up 4 bases and V 3 bases, and 1 base lay outside the gene matches. Germline lookup yields CDR1 SGHKS and CDR2 YYEKEE (reference sequence). The length of the CDR3 is 14 residues. The whole variable domain, remainder taken from reference TRBV5-5 and TRBJ2-3, is DAGVTQSPTHLIKTRGQQVTLRCSPISGHKSVSWYQQVLGQGPQFIFQYYEKEERGRGNFPDRFSARQFPNYSSELNVNALLLGDSALYLCASSSGQGADTQYFGPGTRLTVL.

This chain links TRBV19 with TRBJ1-3; D ambiguous. In germline, CDR1 is LNHDA, CDR2 SQIVND (reference sequence). Trimming left V 7 bases short and J 1 base short, with 14 bases between. CDR3 size: 15 residues. The CDR3 DNA sequence: TGTGCCAGTATAAAAAGAGGGCCGTCTGGAAACACCATATATTTT. Its translation: CASIKRGPSGNTIYF. Based on the CDR3 plus reference TRBV19 and TRBJ1-3, the full variable domain is DGGITQSPKYLFRKEGQNVTLSCEQNLNHDAMYWYRQDPGQGLRLIYYSQIVNDFQKGDIAEGYSVSREKKESFPLTVTSAQKNPTAFYLCASIKRGPSGNTIYFGEGSWLTVV.

V and J are TRBV5-6 and TRBJ2-5; possibly TRBD1 for D (6 bases). The V gene's germline CDR1 is SGHDT and CDR2 YYEEEE. There are 14 residues in the CDR3. V was clipped by 4 bases and J by 2 bases, with 12 bases between them. In DNA form, the CDR3 reads TGTGCCAGCAGCCGAACAGGGAGACAAGAGACCCAGTACTTC. It yields the protein CASSRTGRQETQYF. The variable domain in full, with the rest retrieved from reference TRBV5-6 and TRBJ2-5, is DAGVTQSPTHLIKTRGQQVTLRCSPKSGHDTVSWYQQALGQGPQFIFQYYEEEERQRGNFPDRFSGHQFPNYSSELNVNALLLGDSALYLCASSRTGRQETQYFGPGTRLLVL.

This sequence joins TRBV5-6 and TRBJ2-3, with 9 bases fitting TRBD2. V dropped 0 bases and J dropped 5; count of bases not matched to a gene: 10. Germline V gene sequence: CDR1 SGHDT, CDR2 YYEEEE. The CDR3 contains 17 residues. The CDR3 nucleotides read TGTGCCAGCAGCTTGGCGGTGCGGGGGGGCCAGGGAGATACGCAGTATTTT. Its translation is CASSLAVRGGQGDTQYF.

The CDR3 loop is CASRPLLAGALNEQFF. In DNA form, the CDR3 reads TGTGCCAGCAGACCACTACTAGCGGGGGCGCTCAATGAGCAGTTCTTC. V and J are TRBV6-6 and TRBJ2-1; the match to TRBD2 covers 11 bases. This CDR3 region has 16 residues. Germline trimming cut 6 bases from V and 6 bases from J; bases unmatched to any gene: 10. The germline CDR1 and CDR2 sequences are MNHNY and SVGAGI (reference sequence).

This clone has only a few counts. At one of its ends the junction is not consistent with the germline gene, which may arise from a read error. The chain recombines TRBV7-7 with TRBJ2-1, with TRBD2 matching over 11 bases. Germline V CDR1 and CDR2: SSHAT, FNYEAQ (reference sequence). The CDR3 is 18 amino acids. CDR3: CASSRMGEGTSGYNEQFF. The DNA for the CDR3 is TGTGCTAGCAGCCGGATGGGGGAGGGGACTAGCGGTTACAATGAGCAGTTCTTC.

The CDR3 here is CATSDQSGGGNEQFF. Here the CDR3 DNA reads TGTGCCACCAGTGACCAGAGCGGGGGGGGGAATGAGCAGTTCTTC. The J gene is TRBJ2-1, the V gene TRBV24-1, with TRBD2 matching 10 bases. The V and J ends lost 4 bases and 7 bases, in that order; junction bases with no gene match: 6. CDR1 and CDR2 (germline): KGHDR, SFDVKD. The CDR3 length is 15 residues.

This clone was counted between two and nine times. The rearrangement links TRBV7-9 to TRBJ2-1, with 7 bases aligning to TRBD2. V was pared by 3 bases and J by 10 bases, with 6 bases of the junction left unmatched. From germline, CDR1 is SEHNR and CDR2 FQNEAQ (reference sequence). CDR3 length: 13 amino acids. The CDR3 nucleotides are TGTGCCAGCAGCTTCCCGGGAGGTGCCGAGCAGTTCTTC. It specifies CASSFPGGAEQFF.

The chain carries TRBV9 and TRBJ1-1, with a tentative D call TRBD1 (5 bases). This CDR3 is built from 13 residues. The V gene lost 4 bases and the J gene lost 4 bases, with 11 bases spanning the gap. The V gene's germline CDR1 is SGDLS and CDR2 YYNGEE. The CDR3 bases are TGTGCCAGCAGCACCCAGGGTGGCACTGAAGCTTTCTTT. It yields the protein CASSTQGGTEAFF.

The chain joins TRBV10-3 to TRBJ2-2, with 10 bases lining up with TRBD1. CDR1 ENHRY and CDR2 SYGVKD come from the germline V gene. J lost 3 bases, V lost 6 bases, and 7 bases had no gene match. The CDR3 spans 16 residues. CDR3 protein: CAISGPGQGHTGELFF. The CDR3 DNA reads as TGTGCCATCAGCGGACCGGGACAGGGGCACACCGGGGAGCTGTTTTTT.

This clone was seen only a few times. The V call is TRBV6-2 or TRBV6-3, the J call TRBJ1-1; 7 bases line up with TRBD1. The CDR3 covers 15 residues. V shed 5 bases and J 2 bases; nucleotides not matched to a gene: 8. The germline V gene encodes CDR1 MNHEY and CDR2 SVGEGT. The CDR3 sequence: CASSQDRSLNTEAFF. The DNA of the CDR3 is TGTGCCAGCAGTCAGGACAGGTCCCTTAACACTGAAGCTTTCTTT.

The chain has TRBV2 and TRBJ2-2, with 7 nucleotides matching TRBD1. Germline CDR1 and CDR2: SNHLY and FYNNEI. Losses at the gene ends were 5 bases for V and 5 bases for J; bases not matched to a gene: 5. The CDR3 totals 14 residues. This chain's CDR3 is CASSTRQGTGELFF. The CDR3 DNA is TGTGCCAGCAGTACTAGACAGGGAACCGGGGAGCTGTTTTTT.

In its sample, this clone was seen a few times. This chain connects TRBV5-5 to TRBJ2-7, with TRBD2 as a possible D gene (8 bases). Trimming pared 4 bases from V and 3 bases from J, leaving 14 bases between. The CDR3 consists of 14 residues. In germline, CDR1 is SGHKS, CDR2 YYEKEE (reference sequence). CDR3 in amino acids: CASSRGGQLYEQYF. CDR3 coding DNA: TGTGCCAGCAGCCGGGGGGGACAGCTCTACGAGCAGTACTTC.

The chain recombines TRBV7-3 with TRBJ2-1, with TRBD2 identical over 12 bases. V gave up 5 bases and J gave up 9 bases; unmatched junction bases: 11. The CDR3 is made up of 16 amino acids. The germline V gene encodes CDR1 SGHTA and CDR2 FQGTGA. CDR3 loop: CASSRTLAGGLVEQFF. CDR3 nucleotides: TGTGCCAGCAGCCGAACACTAGCGGGGGGATTGGTTGAGCAGTTCTTC.

The chain links TRBV19 to TRBJ2-5, with 9 bases fitting TRBD1. CDR1 is LNHDA and CDR2 is SQIVND in the germline V gene (reference sequence). The V segment lost 2 bases and the J segment 5 bases; nucleotides outside the gene matches: 6. This CDR3 spans 15 amino acids. CDR3 sequence reads: CASSISTGGKETQYF. The CDR3 coding sequence is TGTGCCAGTAGTATATCGACAGGGGGGAAGGAGACCCAGTACTTC.

This chain connects TRBV5-4 to TRBJ1-4, with 8 bases identical to TRBD1. Trimming at V came to 4 bases and at J to 6 bases, leaving 8 bases not matched to a gene. Germline values: CDR1 SGHNT, CDR2 YYREEE (reference sequence). The CDR3 spans 15 residues. CDR3 bases: TGTGCCAGCAGCGGCCCGGGACAGGTGGATGAAAAACTGTTTTTT. It codes for CASSGPGQVDEKLFF.

The chain uses TRBV11-2 and TRBJ2-7; 7 bases agree with TRBD2. The CDR3 contains 14 residues. Trimming at V came to 1 base and at J to 5 bases, leaving 5 bases not matched to a gene. Germline V lookup: CDR1 SGHAT, CDR2 FQNNGV. In DNA, the CDR3 is TGTGCCAGCAGCTTAGCGCGGCGGGAGAACGAGCAGTACTTC. This gives the protein CASSLARRENEQYF.

The chain carries TRBV15 and TRBJ2-7, with D hard to call. The CDR3 consists of 13 residues. The V gene's germline CDR1 is LNHNV and CDR2 YYDKDF (reference sequence). V was clipped by 0 bases and J by 0 bases, with 3 bases between them. CDR3 coding DNA: TGTGCCACCAGCAGAGAAGCCTCCTACGAGCAGTACTTC. Translated, it gives CATSREASYEQYF. Combining the CDR3 with reference TRBV15 and TRBJ2-7 gives the whole variable domain DAMVIQNPRYQVTQFGKPVTLSCSQTLNHNVMYWYQQKSSQAPKLLFHYYDKDFNNEADTPDNFQSRRPNTSFCFLDIRSPGLGDTAMYLCATSREASYEQYFGPGTRLTVT.

The gene calls are TRBV9 and TRBJ2-1; TRBD2 matches 11 bases. CDR3 length: 15 amino acids. Trimming removed 4 bases from V and 9 bases from J; junction bases left unmatched: 9. Germline V lookup: CDR1 SGDLS, CDR2 YYNGEE. This chain's CDR3 is CASSPLAGGPVEQFF. The DNA of the CDR3 is TGTGCCAGCAGCCCCTTAGCGGGAGGGCCAGTTGAGCAGTTCTTC. The full variable domain, rest sourced from reference TRBV9 and TRBJ2-1, is DSGVTQTPKHLITATGQRVTLRCSPRSGDLSVYWYQQSLDQGLQFLIQYYNGEERAKGNILERFSAQQFPDLHSELNLSSLELGDSALYFCASSPLAGGPVEQFFGPGTRLTVL.

The chain joins TRBV7-3 to TRBJ2-1; D is ambiguous. The CDR3 spans 12 residues. V lost 0 bases to trimming and J lost 9 bases, with 6 bases between them. Germline V gives CDR1 SGHTA, CDR2 FQGTGA. The CDR3 DNA sequence: TGTGCCAGCAGCTTAACGGGCAGTGAGCAGTTCTTC. Protein: CASSLTGSEQFF.

V gene TRBV6-5 combines with J gene TRBJ1-3; tentative D call: TRBD1 (5 bases). V gave up 6 bases and J gave up 3 bases, with 12 bases separating them. From germline, CDR1 is MNHEY and CDR2 SVGAGI. There are 14 residues in the CDR3. Written as DNA, the CDR3 is TGTGCCAGCAGCTCGGGGGTTATTGGAAACACCATATATTTT. Translated: CASSSGVIGNTIYF.

This clone turned up a few times. The genes are TRBV19 and TRBJ1-2; the D gene is possibly TRBD1 (6 bases). Germline CDR1 reads LNHDA; CDR2 reads SQIVND (reference sequence). The length of the CDR3 is 11 residues. Trimming took 6 bases from V and 6 from J, leaving 8 bases between them. The CDR3 DNA is TGTGCCAGTAGATCAGGGGATGGCTACACCTTC. This translates into CASRSGDGYTF.

The V gene is TRBV5-8, the J gene TRBJ1-2, with no clear D. Trimming cost V 4 bases and J 2 bases, with 9 bases left between them. Germline V lookup: CDR1 SGHTS, CDR2 YDEGEE. This CDR3 is built from 13 residues. The CDR3 DNA is TGTGCCAGCAGCATACAAATAAACTATGGCTACACCTTC. Its translation: CASSIQINYGYTF.

The V call is TRBV25-1, the J call TRBJ2-7; 10 bases align to TRBD1. Per the germline V gene, CDR1 is MGHDK and CDR2 is SYGVNS. This CDR3 spans 12 amino acids. With V trimmed by 6 bases and J by 6 bases, 2 bases remained unmatched. CDR3 sequence: CASRGQGVEQYF. The CDR3 DNA reads as TGTGCCAGCAGAGGACAGGGGGTCGAGCAGTACTTC.

The chain combines TRBV19 with TRBJ1-6, with D possibly TRBD1 on 5 matching bases. V was trimmed by 5 bases and J by 5 bases, leaving 10 bases between them. The CDR3 sequence is 14 residues long. CDR1 is LNHDA and CDR2 is SQIVND in the germline V gene (reference sequence). The DNA of the CDR3 is TGTGCCAGTAGTCCCGACAGAGATAATTCACCCCTCCACTTT. It encodes CASSPDRDNSPLHF. The entire variable domain, with the rest obtained from reference TRBV19 and TRBJ1-6, is as follows: DGGITQSPKYLFRKEGQNVTLSCEQNLNHDAMYWYRQDPGQGLRLIYYSQIVNDFQKGDIAEGYSVSREKKESFPLTVTSAQKNPTAFYLCASSPDRDNSPLHFGNGTRLTVT.